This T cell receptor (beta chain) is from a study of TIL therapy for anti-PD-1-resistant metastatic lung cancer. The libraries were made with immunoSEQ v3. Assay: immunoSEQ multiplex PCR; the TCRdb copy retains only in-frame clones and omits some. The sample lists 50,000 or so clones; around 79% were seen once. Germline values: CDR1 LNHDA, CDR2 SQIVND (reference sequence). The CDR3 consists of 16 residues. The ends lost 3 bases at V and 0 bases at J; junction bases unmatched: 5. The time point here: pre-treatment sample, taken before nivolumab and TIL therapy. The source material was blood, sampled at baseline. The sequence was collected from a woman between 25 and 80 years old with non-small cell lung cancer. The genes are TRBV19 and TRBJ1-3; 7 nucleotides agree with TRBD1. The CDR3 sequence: CASSIGRGSSGNTIYF. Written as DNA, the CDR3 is TGTGCCAGTAGTATTGGCAGGGGGAGCTCTGGAAACACCATATATTTT.